A single sample is the source of the 14 T cell receptor beta chains below, sequenced in a study of T cell changes during pregnancy in multiple sclerosis. Method: immunoSEQ multiplex PCR; TCRdb's copy keeps in-frame clones and lacks some. Of 15,000 to 20,000 clones in the sample, 86% were seen once. Here the sequenced sample was CD8+ T cells from peripheral blood mononuclear cells, taken in the third trimester of pregnancy. Every receptor here comes from a female donor in good health, enrolled as a control in a pregnancy study.

The CDR3 here is CASSLGNEGYEQYF. CDR3 DNA sequence: TGTGCCAGCAGCTTGGGGAATGAGGGCTACGAGCAGTACTTC. The chain recombines TRBV5-5 with TRBJ2-7; a weak D match, TRBD2 (5 bases). This CDR3 is built from 14 residues. CDR1 and CDR2 from the germline V gene are SGHKS and YYEKEE (reference sequence). Deletions cut 0 bases from V and 3 bases from J, with 10 bases between. Complete variable domain (other parts from reference TRBV5-5 and TRBJ2-7): DAGVTQSPTHLIKTRGQQVTLRCSPISGHKSVSWYQQVLGQGPQFIFQYYEKEERGRGNFPDRFSARQFPNYSSELNVNALLLGDSALYLCASSLGNEGYEQYFGPGTRLTVT.

The chain combines TRBV10-2 with TRBJ2-2, with a possible D match to TRBD1 (6 bases). V was cut by 6 bases and J by 6 bases, with 17 bases left in between. The CDR3 runs to 15 residues. Germline V CDR1 and CDR2: WSHSY, SAAADI. CDR3 sequence: CASRPGETGAGELFF. In DNA form, the CDR3 reads TGCGCCAGCAGGCCAGGGGAGACAGGAGCCGGGGAGCTGTTTTTT.

The chain joins TRBV27 to TRBJ1-1, with 8 bases identical to TRBD1. The CDR3 runs to 13 residues. Unmatched junction bases numbered 4, after V lost 5 bases and J lost 5 bases. The V gene's germline CDR1 is MNHEY and CDR2 SMNVEV (reference sequence). The CDR3 here is CASSPRDRTEAFF. CDR3 DNA sequence: TGTGCCAGCAGTCCCCGGGACAGGACTGAAGCTTTCTTT.

J is TRBJ1-3 and V is TRBV5-5; no clear D gene. The V end was cut by 4 bases, the J end by 3 bases, with 17 bases between. The germline V gene has CDR1 SGHKS and CDR2 YYEKEE (reference sequence). The length of the CDR3 is 16 residues. For the CDR3, the DNA is TGTGCCAGCAGCCAGATTGGATCGGGTTTTGGAAACACCATATATTTT. Protein product: CASSQIGSGFGNTIYF.

The gene calls are TRBV7-9 and TRBJ1-1, with 10 bases fitting TRBD1. The length of the CDR3 is 18 residues. Trimming cost V 3 bases and J 1 base; bases outside gene matches: 11. The germline gives CDR1 SEHNR, CDR2 FQNEAQ (reference sequence). The CDR3 DNA reads TGTGCCAGCAGCTTCCCTGACAGGGGGCCCTCACCGAACACTGAAGCTTTCTTT. It specifies CASSFPDRGPSPNTEAFF.

The J gene is TRBJ2-3, the V gene TRBV19, with 8 bases aligning to TRBD2. Germline-derived CDR1 and CDR2 are LNHDA and SQIVND (reference sequence). Trimming removed 2 bases from V and 4 bases from J; junction bases left unmatched: 2. The CDR3 contains 14 residues. The CDR3 is CASSISGGADTQYF. For the CDR3, the DNA is TGTGCCAGTAGTATATCGGGGGGGGCAGATACGCAGTATTTT.

The chain is built from TRBV4-1 and TRBJ1-5, with D tentatively TRBD1 (6 bases). V lost 2 bases, J lost 0 bases, and 14 bases lay in between. The CDR3 covers 17 residues. Germline CDR1 MGHRA, CDR2 YSYEKL. CDR3 nucleotide sequence: TGCGCCAGCAGCCAACTGTACAGGGAGAGTAGCAATCAGCCCCAGCATTTT. Encoded protein: CASSQLYRESSNQPQHF.

V usage is TRBV5-6 and J usage is TRBJ2-7; D unclear. The CDR3 covers 11 residues. Trimming stripped 0 bases from V and 5 bases from J, with 3 bases between. Germline values: CDR1 SGHDT, CDR2 YYEEEE. This CDR3 reads CASSLGDEQYF. CDR3 in DNA: TGTGCCAGCAGCTTGGGAGACGAGCAGTACTTC.

The J gene is TRBJ1-1, the V gene TRBV6-6; D perhaps matches TRBD1 (6 bases). Germline V gives CDR1 MNHNY, CDR2 SVGAGI (reference sequence). Deletions cut 4 bases from V and 11 bases from J, with 14 bases between. This CDR3 comprises 12 residues. The CDR3: CASSLYREKAFF. CDR3 DNA sequence: TGTGCCAGCAGTTTATACAGGGAGAAGGCTTTCTTT.

The CDR3 nucleotides read TGTGCCAGCAGCATAAACAGTGGTTCACCCCTCCACTTT. Translated: CASSINSGSPLHF. J is TRBJ1-6 and V is TRBV7-8, with unresolved D. The CDR3 runs 13 residues. Germline loops: CDR1 SGHVS, CDR2 FQNEAQ. The V end lost 5 bases, the J end lost 9 bases, and 11 bases lay between the germline ends.

CDR3 residues: CASSYGQGRDGNTEAFF. DNA for the CDR3: TGTGCCAGCAGCTACGGACAGGGGAGAGATGGGAACACTGAAGCTTTCTTT. The chain links TRBV7-3 to TRBJ1-1; TRBD1 matches at 9 bases. The CDR3 loop spans 17 amino acids. V gave up 4 bases and J gave up 1 base; unmatched junction bases: 10. From germline, CDR1 is SGHTA and CDR2 FQGTGA. The full variable domain, with the rest looked up from reference TRBV7-3 and TRBJ1-1, is GAGVSQTPSNKVTEKGKYVELRCDPISGHTALYWYRQSLGQGPEFLIYFQGTGAADDSGLPNDRFFAVRPEGSVSTLKIQRTERGDSAVYLCASSYGQGRDGNTEAFFGQGTRLTVV.

This clone was detected once. The chain combines TRBV15 with TRBJ1-1; 7 positions agree with TRBD1. The V gene's germline CDR1 is LNHNV and CDR2 YYDKDF (reference sequence). The CDR3 sequence is 14 residues long. The V segment lost 11 bases and the J segment 0 bases; nucleotides outside the gene matches: 9. CDR3 sequence (DNA): TGTGCCGCCGGTCCCAGGGGGGTGAACACTGAAGCTTTCTTT. This sequence encodes CAAGPRGVNTEAFF.

The chain links TRBV27 to TRBJ2-2; the match to TRBD1 covers 8 bases. Germline-derived CDR1 and CDR2 are MNHEY and SMNVEV (reference sequence). The CDR3 runs 16 residues. Losses at the gene ends were 7 bases for V and 1 base for J; bases not matched to a gene: 8. CDR3 nucleotide sequence: TGTGCCAGCAAACGTGACAGGGGAATGAACACCGGGGAGCTGTTTTTT. Translated: CASKRDRGMNTGELFF.

This chain links TRBV5-4 with TRBJ2-7; D possibly corresponds to TRBD1 (5 bases). The CDR3 consists of 15 residues. V lost 4 bases, J lost 4 bases, and 18 bases lay in between. Per germline, CDR1 SGHNT and CDR2 YYREEE (reference sequence). The CDR3 DNA is TGTGCCAGCAGCCCAACGACAGCTTGGGGATACGAGCAGTACTTC. As protein: CASSPTTAWGYEQYF.